The clone carrying this T cell receptor (beta chain) was picked up a small number of times. Here immunoSEQ multiplex PCR was the method, and the copy in TCRdb shows in-frame clones only, minus some. The table has around 100,000 clones, around 85% seen once. This CDR3 is built from 16 residues. Germline V gene data show CDR1 as SGHAT and CDR2 as FQNNGV. The V segment lost 5 bases and the J segment 3 bases; nucleotides outside the gene matches: 7. This sample was taken from a study of PD-L1 blockade in urothelial cancer. The V and J genes are TRBV11-2 and TRBJ2-6; 7 positions match TRBD1. The sample in question was PBMCs, obtained around atezolizumab (anti-PD-L1) treatment. The clonotype comes from a man aged 45-65 years with urothelial cancer. CDR3 sequence (DNA): TGTGCCAGCAGCCGCAAACAGGGGAGTGGGGCCAACGTCCTGACTTTC. Its protein product is CASSRKQGSGANVLTF. The full variable domain, with the rest looked up from reference TRBV11-2 and TRBJ2-6, is EAGVAQSPRYKIIEKRQSVAFWCNPISGHATLYWYQQILGQGPKLLIQFQNNGVVDDSQLPKDRFSAERLKGVDSTLKIQPAKLEDSAVYLCASSRKQGSGANVLTFGAGSRLTVL.